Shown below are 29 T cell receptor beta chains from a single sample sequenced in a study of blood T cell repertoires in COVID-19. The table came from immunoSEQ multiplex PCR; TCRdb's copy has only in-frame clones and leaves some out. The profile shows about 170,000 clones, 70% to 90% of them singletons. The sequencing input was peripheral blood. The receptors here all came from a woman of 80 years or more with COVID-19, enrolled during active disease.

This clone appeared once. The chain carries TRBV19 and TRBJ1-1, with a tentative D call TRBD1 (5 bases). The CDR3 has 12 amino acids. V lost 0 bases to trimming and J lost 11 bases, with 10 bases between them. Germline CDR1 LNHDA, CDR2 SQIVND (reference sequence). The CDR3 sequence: CASSIDQGFAFF. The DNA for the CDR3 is TGTGCCAGTAGTATAGACCAGGGTTTTGCTTTCTTT. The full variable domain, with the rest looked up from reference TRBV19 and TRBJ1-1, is DGGITQSPKYLFRKEGQNVTLSCEQNLNHDAMYWYRQDPGQGLRLIYYSQIVNDFQKGDIAEGYSVSREKKESFPLTVTSAQKNPTAFYLCASSIDQGFAFFGQGTRLTVV.

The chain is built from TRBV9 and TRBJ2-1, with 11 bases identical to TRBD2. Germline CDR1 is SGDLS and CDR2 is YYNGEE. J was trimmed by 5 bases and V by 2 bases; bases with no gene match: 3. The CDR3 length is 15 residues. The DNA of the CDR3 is TGTGCCAGCAGCGTGGGGACTAGCGGAGACAATGAGCAGTTCTTC. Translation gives CASSVGTSGDNEQFF.

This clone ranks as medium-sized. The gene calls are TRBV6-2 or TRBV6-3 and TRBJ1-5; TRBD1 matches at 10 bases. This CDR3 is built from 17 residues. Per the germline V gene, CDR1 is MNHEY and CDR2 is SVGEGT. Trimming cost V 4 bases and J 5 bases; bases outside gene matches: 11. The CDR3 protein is CASSFPPDRGRDQPQHF. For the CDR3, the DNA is TGTGCCAGCAGTTTCCCCCCCGACAGGGGGCGAGATCAGCCCCAGCATTTT.

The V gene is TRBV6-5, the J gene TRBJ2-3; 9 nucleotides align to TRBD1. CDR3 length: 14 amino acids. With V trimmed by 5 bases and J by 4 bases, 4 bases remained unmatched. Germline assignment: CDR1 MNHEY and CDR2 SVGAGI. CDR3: CASSRQGVADTQYF. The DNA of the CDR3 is TGTGCCAGCAGTCGACAGGGGGTTGCAGATACGCAGTATTTT.

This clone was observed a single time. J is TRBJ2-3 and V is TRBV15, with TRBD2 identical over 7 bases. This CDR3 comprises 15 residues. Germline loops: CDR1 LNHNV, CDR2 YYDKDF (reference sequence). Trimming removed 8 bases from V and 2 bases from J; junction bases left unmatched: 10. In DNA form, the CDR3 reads TGTGCCACCGTCAGCGGACTAGAAGACACAGATACGCAGTATTTT. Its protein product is CATVSGLEDTDTQYF.

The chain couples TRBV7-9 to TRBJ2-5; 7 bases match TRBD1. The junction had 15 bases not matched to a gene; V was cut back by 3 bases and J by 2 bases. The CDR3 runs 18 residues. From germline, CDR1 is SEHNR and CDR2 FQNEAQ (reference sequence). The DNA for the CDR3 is TGTGCCAGCAGCTTGAGGCTTTTCTTGACAGGGCCACAAGAGACCCAGTACTTC. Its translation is CASSLRLFLTGPQETQYF.

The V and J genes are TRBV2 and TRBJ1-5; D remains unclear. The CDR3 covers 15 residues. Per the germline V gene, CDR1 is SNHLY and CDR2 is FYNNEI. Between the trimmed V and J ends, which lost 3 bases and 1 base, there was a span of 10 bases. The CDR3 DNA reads TGTGCCAGCAGTGACCAGGCTTTCAGCAATCAGCCCCAGCATTTT. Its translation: CASSDQAFSNQPQHF.

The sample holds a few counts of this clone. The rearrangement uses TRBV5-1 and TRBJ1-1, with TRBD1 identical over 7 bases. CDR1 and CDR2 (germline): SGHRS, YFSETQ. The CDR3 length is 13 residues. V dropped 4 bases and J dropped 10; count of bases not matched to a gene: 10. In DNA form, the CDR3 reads TGCGCCAGCAGCCCTGACAGGGTCGGTGGAGCTTTCTTT. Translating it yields CASSPDRVGGAFF. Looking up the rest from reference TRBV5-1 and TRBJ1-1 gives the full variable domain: KAGVTQTPRYLIKTRGQQVTLSCSPISGHRSVSWYQQTPGQGLQFLFEYFSETQRNKGNFPGRFSGRQFSNSRSEMNVSTLELGDSALYLCASSPDRVGGAFFGQGTRLTVV.

The CDR3 DNA follows: TGTGCCAGCAAGGGAGCTTTCAATCAGCCCCAGCATTTT. Translated, it gives CASKGAFNQPQHF. J is TRBJ1-5 and V is TRBV2; no clear D. The length of the CDR3 is 13 residues. Germline V gives CDR1 SNHLY, CDR2 FYNNEI. With 7 bases removed from V and 3 bases from J, the gap between germline ends came to 10 bases.

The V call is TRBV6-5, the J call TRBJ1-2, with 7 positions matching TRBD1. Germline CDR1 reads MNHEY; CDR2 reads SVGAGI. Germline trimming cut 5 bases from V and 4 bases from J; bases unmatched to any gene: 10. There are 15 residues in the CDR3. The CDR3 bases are TGTGCCAGCAGTCTCTCCCGACAGGGTAGCTATGGCTACACCTTC. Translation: CASSLSRQGSYGYTF.

The CDR3 is CATSDLQGNQPQHF. The CDR3 region has the DNA TGTGCCACCAGTGATTTGCAGGGCAATCAGCCCCAGCATTTT. The rearrangement joins TRBV24-1 to TRBJ1-5; D not resolved. The CDR3 spans 14 residues. The germline V gene has CDR1 KGHDR and CDR2 SFDVKD. V was cut by 0 bases and J by 2 bases, with 4 bases left in between.

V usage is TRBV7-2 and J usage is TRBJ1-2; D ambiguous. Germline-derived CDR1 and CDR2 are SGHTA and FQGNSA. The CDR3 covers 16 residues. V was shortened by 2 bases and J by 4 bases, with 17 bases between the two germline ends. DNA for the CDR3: TGTGCCAGCAGCTTACGCCAGGCGGGAGCTCTCTATGGCTACACCTTC. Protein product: CASSLRQAGALYGYTF.

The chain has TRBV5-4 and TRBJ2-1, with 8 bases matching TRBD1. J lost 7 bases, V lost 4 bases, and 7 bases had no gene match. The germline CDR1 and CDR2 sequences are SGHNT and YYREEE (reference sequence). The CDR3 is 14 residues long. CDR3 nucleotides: TGTGCCAGCAGCCGCCAGGGGGCCAGAAATGAGCAGTTCTTC. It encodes CASSRQGARNEQFF.

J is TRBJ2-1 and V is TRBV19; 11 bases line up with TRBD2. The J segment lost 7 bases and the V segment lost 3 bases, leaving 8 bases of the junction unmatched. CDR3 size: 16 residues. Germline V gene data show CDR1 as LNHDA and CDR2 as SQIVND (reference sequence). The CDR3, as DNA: TGTGCCAGTAGTATCGAACTAGCGGGAGTGGGGAATGAGCAGTTCTTC. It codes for CASSIELAGVGNEQFF.

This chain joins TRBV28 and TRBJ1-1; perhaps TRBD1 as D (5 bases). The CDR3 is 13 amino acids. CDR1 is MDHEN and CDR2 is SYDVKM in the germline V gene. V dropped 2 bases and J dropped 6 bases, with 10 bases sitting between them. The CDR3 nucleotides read TGTGCCAGCAGTTTACAGGGTTGGGCTGAAGCTTTCTTT. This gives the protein CASSLQGWAEAFF.

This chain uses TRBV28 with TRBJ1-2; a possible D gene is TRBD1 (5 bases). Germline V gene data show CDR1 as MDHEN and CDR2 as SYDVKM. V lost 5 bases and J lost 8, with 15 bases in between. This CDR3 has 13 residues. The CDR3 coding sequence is TGTGCCAGCAGTCTAGGTCAGGGAAAGGGCTACACCTTC. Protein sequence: CASSLGQGKGYTF.

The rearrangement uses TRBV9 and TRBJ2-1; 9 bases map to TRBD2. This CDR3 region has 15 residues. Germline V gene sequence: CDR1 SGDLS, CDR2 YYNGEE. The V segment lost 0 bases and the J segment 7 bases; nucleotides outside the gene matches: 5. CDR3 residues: CASSVAGGRVNEQFF. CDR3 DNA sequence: TGTGCCAGCAGCGTAGCCGGCGGGAGGGTGAATGAGCAGTTCTTC. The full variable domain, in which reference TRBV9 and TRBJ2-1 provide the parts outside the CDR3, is DSGVTQTPKHLITATGQRVTLRCSPRSGDLSVYWYQQSLDQGLQFLIQYYNGEERAKGNILERFSAQQFPDLHSELNLSSLELGDSALYFCASSVAGGRVNEQFFGPGTRLTVL.

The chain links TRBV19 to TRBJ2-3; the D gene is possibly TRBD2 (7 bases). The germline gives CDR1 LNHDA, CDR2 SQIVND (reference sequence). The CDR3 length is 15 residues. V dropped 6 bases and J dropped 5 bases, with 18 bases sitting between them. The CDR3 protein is CASRLQGGGQDTQYF. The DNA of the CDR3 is TGTGCCAGTAGGTTACAAGGGGGGGGGCAAGATACGCAGTATTTT.

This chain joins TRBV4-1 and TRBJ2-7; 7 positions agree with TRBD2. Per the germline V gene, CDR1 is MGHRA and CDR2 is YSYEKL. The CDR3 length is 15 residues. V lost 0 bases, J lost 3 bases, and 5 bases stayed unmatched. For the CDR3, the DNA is TGCGCCAGCAGCCAAGATCGGCTAGCGGTCTACGAGCAGTACTTC. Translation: CASSQDRLAVYEQYF.

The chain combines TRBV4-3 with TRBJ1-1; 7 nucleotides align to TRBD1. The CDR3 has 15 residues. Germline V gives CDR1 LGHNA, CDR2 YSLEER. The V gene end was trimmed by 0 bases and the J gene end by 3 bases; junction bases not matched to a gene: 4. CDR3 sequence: CASSQDTTGHTEAFF. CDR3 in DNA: TGCGCCAGCAGCCAAGATACGACAGGGCACACTGAAGCTTTCTTT.

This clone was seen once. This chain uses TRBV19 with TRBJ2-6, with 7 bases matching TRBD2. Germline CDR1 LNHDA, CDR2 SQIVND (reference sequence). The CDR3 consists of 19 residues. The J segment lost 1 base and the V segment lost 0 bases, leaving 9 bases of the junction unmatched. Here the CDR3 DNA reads TGTGCCAGTAGTATAGATTTGGGGGGGATTGGGTCTGGGGCCAACGTCCTGACTTTC. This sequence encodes CASSIDLGGIGSGANVLTF.

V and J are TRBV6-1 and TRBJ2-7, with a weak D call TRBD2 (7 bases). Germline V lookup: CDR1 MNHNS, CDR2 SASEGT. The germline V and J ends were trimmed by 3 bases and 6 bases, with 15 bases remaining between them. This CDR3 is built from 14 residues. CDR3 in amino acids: CASSEQTGRAEQYF. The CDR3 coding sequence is TGTGCCAGCAGTGAGCAAACAGGGAGGGCCGAGCAGTACTTC.

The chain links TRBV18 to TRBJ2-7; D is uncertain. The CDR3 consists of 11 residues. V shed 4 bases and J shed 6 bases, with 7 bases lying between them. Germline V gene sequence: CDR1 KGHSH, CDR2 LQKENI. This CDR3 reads CASSRDGEQYF. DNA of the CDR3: TGTGCCAGCTCACGAGATGGCGAGCAGTACTTC.

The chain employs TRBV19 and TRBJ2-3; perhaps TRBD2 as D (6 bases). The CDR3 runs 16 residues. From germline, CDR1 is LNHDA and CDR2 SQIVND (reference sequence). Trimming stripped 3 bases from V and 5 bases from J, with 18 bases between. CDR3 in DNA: TGTGCCAGTAGTATCCAAGGGGCGGGATCGCGAGATACGCAGTATTTT. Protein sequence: CASSIQGAGSRDTQYF.

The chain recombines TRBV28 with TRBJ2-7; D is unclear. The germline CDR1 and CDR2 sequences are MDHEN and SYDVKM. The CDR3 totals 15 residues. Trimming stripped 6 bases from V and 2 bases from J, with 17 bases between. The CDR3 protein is CASSLSLVVPYEQYF. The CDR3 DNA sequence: TGTGCCAGCAGCCTATCCCTAGTTGTCCCCTACGAGCAGTACTTC.

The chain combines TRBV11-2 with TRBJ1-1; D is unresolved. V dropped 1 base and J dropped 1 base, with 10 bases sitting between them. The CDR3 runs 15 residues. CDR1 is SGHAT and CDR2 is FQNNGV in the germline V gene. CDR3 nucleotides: TGTGCCAGCAGCTTAGTGCGGGCCTCGAACACTGAAGCTTTCTTT. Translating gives CASSLVRASNTEAFF.

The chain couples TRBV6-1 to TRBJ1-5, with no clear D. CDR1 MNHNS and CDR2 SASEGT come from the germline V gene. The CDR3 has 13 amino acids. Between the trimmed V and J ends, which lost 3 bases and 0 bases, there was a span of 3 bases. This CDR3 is CASSDNSNQPQHF. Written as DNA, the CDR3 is TGTGCCAGCAGTGACAATAGCAATCAGCCCCAGCATTTT.

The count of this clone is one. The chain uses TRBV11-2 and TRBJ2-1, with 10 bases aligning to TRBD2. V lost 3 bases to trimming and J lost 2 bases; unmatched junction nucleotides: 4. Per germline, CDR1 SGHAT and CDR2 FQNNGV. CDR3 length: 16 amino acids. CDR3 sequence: CASSFSSGGTYNEQFF. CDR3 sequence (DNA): TGTGCCAGCAGCTTTTCTAGCGGGGGAACCTACAATGAGCAGTTCTTC.

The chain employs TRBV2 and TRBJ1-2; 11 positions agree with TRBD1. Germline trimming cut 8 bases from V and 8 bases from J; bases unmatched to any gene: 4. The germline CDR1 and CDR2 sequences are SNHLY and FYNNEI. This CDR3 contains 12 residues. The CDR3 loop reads CASGQGAAGYTF. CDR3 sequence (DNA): TGTGCCAGCGGACAGGGGGCTGCCGGCTACACCTTC. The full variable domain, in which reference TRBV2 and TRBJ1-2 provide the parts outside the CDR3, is EPEVTQTPSHQVTQMGQEVILRCVPISNHLYFYWYRQILGQKVEFLVSFYNNEISEKSEIFDDQFSVERPDGSNFTLKIRSTKLEDSAMYFCASGQGAAGYTFGSGTRLTVV.